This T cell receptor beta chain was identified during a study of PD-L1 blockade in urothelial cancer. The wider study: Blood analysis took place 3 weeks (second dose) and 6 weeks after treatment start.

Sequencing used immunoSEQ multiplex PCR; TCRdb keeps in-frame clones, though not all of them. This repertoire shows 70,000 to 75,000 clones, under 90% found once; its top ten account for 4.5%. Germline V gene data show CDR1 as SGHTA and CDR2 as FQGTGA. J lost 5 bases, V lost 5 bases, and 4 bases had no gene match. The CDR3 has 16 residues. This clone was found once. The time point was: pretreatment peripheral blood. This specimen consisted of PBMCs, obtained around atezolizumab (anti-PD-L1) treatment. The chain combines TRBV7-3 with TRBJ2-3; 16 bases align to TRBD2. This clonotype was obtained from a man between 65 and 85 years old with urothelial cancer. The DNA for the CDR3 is TGTGCCAGCAGCCCGGGACTAGCGGGAGGGCAAGATACGCAGTATTTT. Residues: CASSPGLAGGQDTQYF.